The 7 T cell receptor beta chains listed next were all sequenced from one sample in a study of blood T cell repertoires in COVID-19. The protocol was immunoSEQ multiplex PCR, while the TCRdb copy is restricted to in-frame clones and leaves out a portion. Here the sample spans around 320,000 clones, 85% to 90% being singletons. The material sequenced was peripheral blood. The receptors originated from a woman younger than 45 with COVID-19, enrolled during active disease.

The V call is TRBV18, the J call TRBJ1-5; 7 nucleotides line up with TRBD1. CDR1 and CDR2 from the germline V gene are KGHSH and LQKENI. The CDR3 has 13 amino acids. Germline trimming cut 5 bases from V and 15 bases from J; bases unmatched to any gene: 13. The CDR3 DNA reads TGTGCCAGCTCAGCAAAGGGACAGACCTCCCTGCATTTT. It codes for CASSAKGQTSLHF.

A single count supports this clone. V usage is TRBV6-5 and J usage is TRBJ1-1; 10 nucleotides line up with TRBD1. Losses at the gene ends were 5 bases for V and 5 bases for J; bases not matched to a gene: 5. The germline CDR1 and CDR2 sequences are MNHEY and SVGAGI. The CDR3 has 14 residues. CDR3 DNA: TGTGCCAGCAGTCGAGGACAGGGGGAAACTGAAGCTTTCTTT. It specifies CASSRGQGETEAFF.

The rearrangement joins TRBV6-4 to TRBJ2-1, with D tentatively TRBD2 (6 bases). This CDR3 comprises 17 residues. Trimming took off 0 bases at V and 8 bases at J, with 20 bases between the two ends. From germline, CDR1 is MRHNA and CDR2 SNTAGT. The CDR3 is CASSDSRAAGPKDEQFF. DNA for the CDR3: TGTGCCAGCAGTGACTCGAGGGCGGCGGGGCCTAAAGATGAGCAGTTCTTC.

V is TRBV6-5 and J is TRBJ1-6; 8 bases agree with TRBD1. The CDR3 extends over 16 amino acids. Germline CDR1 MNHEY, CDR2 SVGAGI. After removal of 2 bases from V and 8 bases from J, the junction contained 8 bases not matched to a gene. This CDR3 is CASSYETGVADSPLHF. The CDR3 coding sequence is TGTGCCAGCAGTTACGAGACAGGGGTAGCGGATTCACCCCTCCACTTT.

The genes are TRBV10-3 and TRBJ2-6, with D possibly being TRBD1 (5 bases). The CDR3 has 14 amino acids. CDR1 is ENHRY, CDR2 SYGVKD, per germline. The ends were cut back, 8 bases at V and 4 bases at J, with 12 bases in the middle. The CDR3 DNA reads TGTGCCATCGGCCCAGGGTCCGGGGCCAACGTCCTGACTTTC. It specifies CAIGPGSGANVLTF.

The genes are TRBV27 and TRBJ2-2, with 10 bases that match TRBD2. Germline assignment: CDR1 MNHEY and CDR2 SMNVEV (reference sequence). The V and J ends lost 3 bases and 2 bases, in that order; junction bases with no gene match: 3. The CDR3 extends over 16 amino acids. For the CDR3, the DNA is TGTGCCAGCAGTTTGATAGCGGGGGGCAACACCGGGGAGCTGTTTTTT. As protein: CASSLIAGGNTGELFF.

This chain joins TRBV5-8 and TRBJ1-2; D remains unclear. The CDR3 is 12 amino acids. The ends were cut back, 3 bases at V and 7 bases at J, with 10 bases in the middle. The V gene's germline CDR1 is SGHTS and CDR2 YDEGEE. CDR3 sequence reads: CASSWQRSGYTF. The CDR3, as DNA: TGTGCCAGCAGCTGGCAACGAAGTGGCTACACCTTC.